The rows below give T cell receptor beta chains drawn from one sample of a study of blood T cell repertoires in COVID-19. The method was immunoSEQ multiplex PCR; TCRdb's version includes in-frame clones alone and lacks a portion of them. This sample has some 180,000 clones, with roughly 81% found just once. The sample taken for sequencing was peripheral blood. The source of these receptors is a woman of 80 years or more with COVID-19, enrolled during active disease. Both conserved end residues are part of each CDR3. A D gene is named only where the DNA matches it firmly. Size is omitted from some rows. Given values are once, few, many or a class for expanded clones.

size,J,D,V,DNA,CDR3
.,TRBJ2-3,TRBD2,TRBV9,TGTGCCAGCAGCGTGGCTAGCGGGTGGACAGATACGCAGTATTTT,CASSVASGWTDTQYF
.,TRBJ2-2,.,TRBV15,TGTGCCACCAGCAGAGGATTCGGGGGTTGGGGCGACGGGGAGCTGTTTTTT,CATSRGFGGWGDGELFF
.,TRBJ1-1,TRBD1,TRBV28,TGTGCCAGCAGTTCATCGACAGGGGCGAACACTGAAGCTTTCTTT,CASSSSTGANTEAFF
.,TRBJ1-1,.,TRBV5-1,TGCGCCAGCAGCCCAGGACTCCTGAACACTGAAGCTTTCTTT,CASSPGLLNTEAFF
once,TRBJ1-2,TRBD1,TRBV18,TGTGCCAGCTCTCCGAGACAGGGTAATGAAGGCTACACCTTC,CASSPRQGNEGYTF
once,TRBJ2-3,TRBD2,TRBV11-3,TGTGCCAGCAGCTCCCTAGCGGGGGGCACAGATACGCAGTATTTT,CASSSLAGGTDTQYF
few,TRBJ1-2,TRBD1,TRBV19,TGTGCCAGTAGCCCGACAGGGGGAAACTATGGCTACACCTTC,CASSPTGGNYGYTF
.,TRBJ1-2,TRBD1,TRBV7-2,TGTGCCAGCAAAGTGGGGACAGGGAACTATGGCTACACCTTC,CASKVGTGNYGYTF
.,TRBJ2-2,.,TRBV5-1,TGCGCCAGCCGTCAAGGCCCCCGGGGGACCGGGGAGCTGTTTTTT,CASRQGPRGTGELFF
.,TRBJ2-7,TRBD1,TRBV7-2,TGTGCCAGCAGCCGGGACAGGGGCGAGCAGTACTTC,CASSRDRGEQYF
.,TRBJ1-2,.,TRBV12-2,TGTGCAAGTCGCTCCCACCCCCGGCGGGGGCGCTATGGCTACACCTTC,CASRSHPRRGRYGYTF
.,TRBJ2-1,TRBD2,TRBV6-2/TRBV6-3,TGTGCCAGCAGCGAGCCGCGCGGGAGCTCCTACAATGAGCAGTTCTTC,CASSEPRGSSYNEQFF
.,TRBJ2-3,TRBD2,TRBV28,TGTGCCAGCAGTTTTTTCGCGGGAGGGCCGGATACGCAGTATTTT,CASSFFAGGPDTQYF
few,TRBJ2-2,.,TRBV28,TGTGCCAGCAGTCAAGGGACACCGAACACCGGGGAGCTGTTTTTT,CASSQGTPNTGELFF
.,TRBJ2-5,.,TRBV19,TGTGCCAGTAGTACTGCTAGGCAAGAGACCCAGTACTTC,CASSTARQETQYF
.,TRBJ2-5,TRBD2,TRBV6-5,TGTGCCAGCAGCGCCGGGACTAGCTTCCAAGAGACCCAGTACTTC,CASSAGTSFQETQYF